The entry below describes one TCR beta chain. With UMI labels, 5' RACE was used to prepare the TRB cDNA libraries. TCRdb processed the 5' RACE reads again and assigns one entry to each CDR3 protein, with no DNA. Recorded for this sample: 20,000 to 25,000 distinct CDR3 sequences. The data derive from a study of CXCR3-negative and CXCR3-positive naive CD8 T cells. Study-wide context: A total of 110 million to 150 million TRB reads was generated, with about 1.5 +/- 0.3 million per library.

This CDR3 region has 13 residues. Germline V CDR1 and CDR2: SGHTA, FQGTGA. The specimen was memory CD8+ T cells from blood. This sequence was found in a human donor in good health. Some clones in this sample may be carry-over from other donors' samples. The V gene is TRBV7-3, the J gene TRBJ1-1; TCRdb reports TRBD1, a call that lacks DNA to check it against. The CDR3 region is CASSLPGATEAFF.